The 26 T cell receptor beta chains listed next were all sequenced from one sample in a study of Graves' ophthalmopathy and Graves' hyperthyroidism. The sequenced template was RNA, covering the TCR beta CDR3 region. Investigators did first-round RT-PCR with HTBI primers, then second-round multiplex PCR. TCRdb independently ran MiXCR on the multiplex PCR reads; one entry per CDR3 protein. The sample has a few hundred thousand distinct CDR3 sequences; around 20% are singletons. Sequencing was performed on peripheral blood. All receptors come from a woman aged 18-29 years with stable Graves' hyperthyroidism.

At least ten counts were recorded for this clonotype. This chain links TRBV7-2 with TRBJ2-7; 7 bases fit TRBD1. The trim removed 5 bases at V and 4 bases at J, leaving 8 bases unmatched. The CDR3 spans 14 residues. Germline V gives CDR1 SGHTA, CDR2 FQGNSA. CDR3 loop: CASSIQGIGYEQYF. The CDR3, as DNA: TGTGCCAGCAGCATACAGGGGATTGGTTACGAGCAGTACTTC.

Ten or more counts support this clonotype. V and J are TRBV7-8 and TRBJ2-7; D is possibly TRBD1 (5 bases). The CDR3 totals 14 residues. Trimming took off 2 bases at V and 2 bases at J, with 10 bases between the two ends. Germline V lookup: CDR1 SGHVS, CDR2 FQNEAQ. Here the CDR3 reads CASSLFQGAYEQYF. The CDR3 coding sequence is TGTGCCAGCAGCTTATTTCAGGGTGCCTACGAGCAGTACTTC.

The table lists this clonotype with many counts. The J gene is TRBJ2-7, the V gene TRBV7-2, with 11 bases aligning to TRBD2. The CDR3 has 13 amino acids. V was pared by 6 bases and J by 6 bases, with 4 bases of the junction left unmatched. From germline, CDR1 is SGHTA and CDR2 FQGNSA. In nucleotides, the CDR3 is TGTGCCAGCAGGCCTAGCGGGAGGAGCGAGCAGTACTTC. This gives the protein CASRPSGRSEQYF. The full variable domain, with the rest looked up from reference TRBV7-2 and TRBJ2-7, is GAGVSQSPSNKVTEKGKDVELRCDPISGHTALYWYRQSLGQGLEFLIYFQGNSAPDKSGLPSDRFSAERTGGSVSTLTIQRTQQEDSAVYLCASRPSGRSEQYFGPGTRLTVT.

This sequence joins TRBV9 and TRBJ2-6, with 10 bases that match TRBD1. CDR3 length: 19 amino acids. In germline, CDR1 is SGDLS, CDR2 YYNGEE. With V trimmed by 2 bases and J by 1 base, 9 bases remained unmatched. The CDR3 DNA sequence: TGTGCCAGCAGCGTTGATCCCCGGGACAGGGGATCTGGGGCCAACGTCCTGACTTTC. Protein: CASSVDPRDRGSGANVLTF. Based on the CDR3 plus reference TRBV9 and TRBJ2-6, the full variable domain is DSGVTQTPKHLITATGQRVTLRCSPRSGDLSVYWYQQSLDQGLQFLIQYYNGEERAKGNILERFSAQQFPDLHSELNLSSLELGDSALYFCASSVDPRDRGSGANVLTFGAGSRLTVL.

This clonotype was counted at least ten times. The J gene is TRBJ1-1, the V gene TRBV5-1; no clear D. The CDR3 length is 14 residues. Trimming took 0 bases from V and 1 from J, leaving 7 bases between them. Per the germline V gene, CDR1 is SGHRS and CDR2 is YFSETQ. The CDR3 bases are TGCGCCAGCAGCTTGGACGCTAGGAACACTGAAGCTTTCTTT. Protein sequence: CASSLDARNTEAFF.

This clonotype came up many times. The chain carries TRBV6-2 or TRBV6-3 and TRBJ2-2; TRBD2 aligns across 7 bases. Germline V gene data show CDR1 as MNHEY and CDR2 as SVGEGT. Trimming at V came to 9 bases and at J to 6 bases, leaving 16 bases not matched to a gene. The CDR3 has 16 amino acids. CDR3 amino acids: CASSRLGEGLPGELFF. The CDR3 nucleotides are TGTGCCAGTAGCCGGCTGGGGGAGGGCCTCCCCGGGGAGCTGTTTTTT.

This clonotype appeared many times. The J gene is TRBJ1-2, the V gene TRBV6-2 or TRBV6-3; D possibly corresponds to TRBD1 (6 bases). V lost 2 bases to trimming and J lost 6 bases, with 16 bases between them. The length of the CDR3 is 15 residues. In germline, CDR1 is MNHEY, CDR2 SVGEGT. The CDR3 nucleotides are TGTGCCAGCAGTTACGGGACACTTCGAGGGGATGGCTACACCTTC. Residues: CASSYGTLRGDGYTF.

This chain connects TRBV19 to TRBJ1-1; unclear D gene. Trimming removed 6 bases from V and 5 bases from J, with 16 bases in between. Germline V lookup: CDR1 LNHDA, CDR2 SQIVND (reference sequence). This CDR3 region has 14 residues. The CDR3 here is CASSPPRIGTEAFF. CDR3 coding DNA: TGTGCCAGTAGCCCCCCCCGTATTGGGACTGAAGCTTTCTTT.

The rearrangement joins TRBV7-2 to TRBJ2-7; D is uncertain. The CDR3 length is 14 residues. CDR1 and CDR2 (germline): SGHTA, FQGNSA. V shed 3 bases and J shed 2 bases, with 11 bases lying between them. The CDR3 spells CASSFGQTAYEQYF. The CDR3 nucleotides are TGTGCCAGCAGCTTCGGTCAGACCGCCTACGAGCAGTACTTC.

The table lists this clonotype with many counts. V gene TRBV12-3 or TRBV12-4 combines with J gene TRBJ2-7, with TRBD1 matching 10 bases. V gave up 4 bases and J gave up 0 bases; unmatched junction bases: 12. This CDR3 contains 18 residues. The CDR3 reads CASSSYRDRGTDSYEQYF. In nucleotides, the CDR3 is TGTGCCAGCAGTTCATACCGGGACAGGGGTACTGACTCCTACGAGCAGTACTTC.

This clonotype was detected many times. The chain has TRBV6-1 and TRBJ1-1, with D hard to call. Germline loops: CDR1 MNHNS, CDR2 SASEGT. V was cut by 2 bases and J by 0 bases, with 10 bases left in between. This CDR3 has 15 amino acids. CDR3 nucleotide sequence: TGTGCCAGCAGTGAAAAGGCGGTCGTGAACACTGAAGCTTTCTTT. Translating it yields CASSEKAVVNTEAFF.

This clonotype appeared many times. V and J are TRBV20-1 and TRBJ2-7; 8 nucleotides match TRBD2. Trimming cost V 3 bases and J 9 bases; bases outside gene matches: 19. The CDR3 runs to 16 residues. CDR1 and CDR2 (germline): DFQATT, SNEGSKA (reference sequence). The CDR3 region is CSASYQRGPTLRTQYF. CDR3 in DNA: TGCAGTGCTAGTTATCAGCGGGGGCCCACCCTACGAACGCAGTACTTC.

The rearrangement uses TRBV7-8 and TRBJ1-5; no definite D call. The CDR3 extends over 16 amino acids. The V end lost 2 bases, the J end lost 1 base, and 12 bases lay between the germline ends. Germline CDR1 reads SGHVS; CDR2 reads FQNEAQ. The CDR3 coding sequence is TGTGCCAGCAGCTTAAGGCCCCGGGGAAGCAATCAGCCCCAGCATTTT. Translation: CASSLRPRGSNQPQHF.

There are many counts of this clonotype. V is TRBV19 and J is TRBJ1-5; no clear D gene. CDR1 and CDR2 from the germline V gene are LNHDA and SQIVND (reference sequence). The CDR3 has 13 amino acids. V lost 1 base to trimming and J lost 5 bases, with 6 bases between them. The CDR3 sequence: CASSIGPDQPQHF. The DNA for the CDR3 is TGTGCCAGTAGTATAGGACCCGATCAGCCCCAGCATTTT.

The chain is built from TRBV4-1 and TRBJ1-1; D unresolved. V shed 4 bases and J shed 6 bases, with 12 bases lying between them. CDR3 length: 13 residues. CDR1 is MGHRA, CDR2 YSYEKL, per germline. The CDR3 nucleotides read TGCGCCAGCAGCCGTCTAGGAGGGTCTGAAGCTTTCTTT. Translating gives CASSRLGGSEAFF.

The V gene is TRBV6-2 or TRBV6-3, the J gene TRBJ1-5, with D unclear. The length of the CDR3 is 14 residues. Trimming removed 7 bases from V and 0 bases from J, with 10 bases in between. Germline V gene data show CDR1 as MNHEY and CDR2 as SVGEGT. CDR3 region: CASNAADSNQPQHF. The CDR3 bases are TGTGCCAGCAACGCAGCCGATAGCAATCAGCCCCAGCATTTT.

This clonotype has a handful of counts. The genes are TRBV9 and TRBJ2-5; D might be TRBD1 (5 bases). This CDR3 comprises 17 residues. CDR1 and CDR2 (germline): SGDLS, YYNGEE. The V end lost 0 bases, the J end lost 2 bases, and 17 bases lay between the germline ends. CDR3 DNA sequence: TGTGCCAGCAGCGTAGATTGGCGGACAACAATTCAAGAGACCCAGTACTTC. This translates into CASSVDWRTTIQETQYF.

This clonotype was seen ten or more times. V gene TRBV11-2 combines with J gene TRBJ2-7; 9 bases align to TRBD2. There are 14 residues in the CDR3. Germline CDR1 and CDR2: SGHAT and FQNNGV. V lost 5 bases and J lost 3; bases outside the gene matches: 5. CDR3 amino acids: CASSPSGIFYEQYF. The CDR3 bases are TGTGCCAGCAGCCCTAGCGGGATATTCTACGAGCAGTACTTC.

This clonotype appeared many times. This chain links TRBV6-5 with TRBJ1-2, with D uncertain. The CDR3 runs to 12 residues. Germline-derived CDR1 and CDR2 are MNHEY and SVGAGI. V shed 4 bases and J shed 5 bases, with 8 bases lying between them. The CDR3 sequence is CASSSLGYGYTF. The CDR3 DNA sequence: TGTGCCAGCAGTTCTCTGGGATATGGCTACACCTTC.

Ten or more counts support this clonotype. CDR3 bases: TGTGCCACCTCCCTCCGCTACGAGCAGTACTTC. Translating gives CATSLRYEQYF. V gene TRBV24-1 combines with J gene TRBJ2-7; the D is unclear. Trimming cost V 9 bases and J 3 bases, with 8 bases left between them. Germline-derived CDR1 and CDR2 are KGHDR and SFDVKD. This CDR3 region has 11 residues.

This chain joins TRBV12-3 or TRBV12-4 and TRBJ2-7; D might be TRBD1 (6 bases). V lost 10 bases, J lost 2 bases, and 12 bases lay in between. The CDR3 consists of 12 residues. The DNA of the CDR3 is TGTGCCACAGGGGACGAAACCTACGAGCAGTACTTC. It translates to CATGDETYEQYF.

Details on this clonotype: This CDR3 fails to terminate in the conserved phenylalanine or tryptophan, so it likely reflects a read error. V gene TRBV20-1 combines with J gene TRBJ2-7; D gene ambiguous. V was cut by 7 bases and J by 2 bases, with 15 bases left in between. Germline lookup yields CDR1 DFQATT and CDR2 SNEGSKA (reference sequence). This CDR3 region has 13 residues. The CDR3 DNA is TGCAGTGGAGCCGCCGCGAGTACCTACGAGCAGTACTAC. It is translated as CSGAAASTYEQYY.

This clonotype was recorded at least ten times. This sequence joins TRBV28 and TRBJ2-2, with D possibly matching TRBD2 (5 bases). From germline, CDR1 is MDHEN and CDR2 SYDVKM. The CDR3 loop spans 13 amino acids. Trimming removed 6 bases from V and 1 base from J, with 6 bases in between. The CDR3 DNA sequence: TGTGCCAGCAGCGGACTGAACACCGGGGAGCTGTTTTTT. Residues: CASSGLNTGELFF.

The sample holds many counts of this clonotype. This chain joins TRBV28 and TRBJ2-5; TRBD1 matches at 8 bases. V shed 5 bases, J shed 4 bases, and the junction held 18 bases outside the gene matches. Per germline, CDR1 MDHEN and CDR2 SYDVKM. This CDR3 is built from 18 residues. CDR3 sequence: CASSKLFSGQGRRETQYF. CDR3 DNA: TGTGCCAGCAGTAAACTCTTCTCCGGACAGGGCCGGAGAGAGACCCAGTACTTC.

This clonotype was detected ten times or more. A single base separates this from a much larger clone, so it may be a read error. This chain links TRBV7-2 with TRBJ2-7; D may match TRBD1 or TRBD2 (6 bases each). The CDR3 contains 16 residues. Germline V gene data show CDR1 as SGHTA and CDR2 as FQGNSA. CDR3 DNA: TGTGCCGGCAGCTTAAATATGGGGGGCCGGCCTTACGAGCAGTACTTC. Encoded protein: CAGSLNMGGRPYEQYF.

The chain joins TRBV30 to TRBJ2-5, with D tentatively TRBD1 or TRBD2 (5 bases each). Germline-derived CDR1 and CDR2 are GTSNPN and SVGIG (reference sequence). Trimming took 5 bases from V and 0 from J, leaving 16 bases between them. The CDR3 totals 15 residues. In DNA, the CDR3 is TGTGCCTGGGCCAGGGCAGCTAGCCACCAAGAGACCCAGTACTTC. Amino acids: CAWARAASHQETQYF. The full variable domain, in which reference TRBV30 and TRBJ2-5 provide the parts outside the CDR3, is SQTIHQWPATLVQPVGSPLSLECTVEGTSNPNLYWYRQAAGRGLQLLFYSVGIGQISSEVPQNLSASRPQDRQFILSSKKLLLSDSGFYLCAWARAASHQETQYFGPGTRLLVL.